The 16 T cell receptor beta chains listed next were all sequenced from one sample in a study of Tregs in tolerant kidney transplant recipients. Method: immunoSEQ multiplex PCR; TCRdb's copy keeps in-frame clones and lacks some. The sample includes 85,000 to 90,000 clones, approximately 94% of them seen just once. Sequenced input: CD8+ T cells from blood. All receptors derive from a human donor in good health.

V is TRBV4-1 and J is TRBJ2-7; D not certain. CDR3 size: 13 residues. The V and J ends lost 1 base and 4 bases respectively, with 8 bases between them. Germline V gene data show CDR1 as MGHRA and CDR2 as YSYEKL. CDR3 DNA sequence: TGCGCCAGCAGCCAAGTCGGCTATTACGAGCAGTACTTC. It specifies CASSQVGYYEQYF.

CDR3 amino acids: CASSSGGNTDTQYF. The CDR3 DNA sequence: TGTGCCAGCTCGTCCGGGGGTAACACAGATACGCAGTATTTT. The V gene is TRBV6-5, the J gene TRBJ2-3; tentatively, D is TRBD2 (6 bases). Trimming took off 8 bases at V and 2 bases at J, with 14 bases between the two ends. Germline V CDR1 and CDR2: MNHEY, SVGAGI. The CDR3 has 14 amino acids.

The chain links TRBV5-4 to TRBJ2-5; 10 nucleotides line up with TRBD2. Gene TRBJ2-7 matches the end of the DNA better, so the J call may be wrong. The CDR3 is 15 residues long. Germline assignment: CDR1 SGHNT and CDR2 YYREEE (reference sequence). The CDR3 DNA sequence: TGTGCCAGCAGCCGGCTAGCGGGGGAGCGCTACGAGCAGTACTTC. Translation gives CASSRLAGERYEQYF.

CDR3 bases: TGCAGCGGCCGGGACAGTTACAATGAGCAGTTCTTC. Amino acid sequence: CSGRDSYNEQFF. The V and J genes are TRBV29-1 and TRBJ2-1, with 7 bases aligning to TRBD1. The CDR3 runs to 12 residues. Looked up from germline, CDR1 is SQVTM and CDR2 is ANQGSEA. V was pared by 7 bases and J by 4 bases, with 4 bases of the junction left unmatched.

The V call is TRBV5-4, the J call TRBJ2-1; no firm D call. This CDR3 has 13 residues. V lost 1 base to trimming and J lost 4 bases, with 6 bases between them. Germline CDR1 is SGHNT and CDR2 is YYREEE (reference sequence). The chain's CDR3 is CASSLNGYNEQFF. The CDR3 DNA sequence: TGTGCCAGCAGCTTGAACGGGTACAATGAGCAGTTCTTC.

J is TRBJ2-5 and V is TRBV4-1; TRBD1 is a possible D gene (5 bases). Between the trimmed V and J ends, which lost 4 bases and 2 bases, there was a span of 14 bases. The CDR3 is 15 residues long. CDR1 is MGHRA and CDR2 is YSYEKL in the germline V gene. The CDR3 DNA follows: TGCGCCAGCAGCCGCAGCCAGGGCCTTCAAGAGACCCAGTACTTC. The encoded protein is CASSRSQGLQETQYF.

The genes are TRBV5-1 and TRBJ1-4, with TRBD1 matching 10 bases. Germline loops: CDR1 SGHRS, CDR2 YFSETQ. The CDR3 length is 14 residues. V dropped 4 bases and J dropped 8; count of bases not matched to a gene: 5. The CDR3 loop is CASSPGQGREKLFF. The DNA for the CDR3 is TGCGCCAGCAGCCCGGGACAGGGGAGAGAAAAACTGTTTTTT.

The chain is built from TRBV27 and TRBJ2-7, with 7 bases that match TRBD2. This CDR3 is 13 amino acids long. Trimming cost V 6 bases and J 9 bases; bases outside gene matches: 11. Germline CDR1 MNHEY, CDR2 SMNVEV (reference sequence). The CDR3 reads CASSSLGGVAQYF. Written as DNA, the CDR3 is TGTGCCAGCAGCAGTCTGGGGGGGGTAGCGCAGTACTTC.

The CDR3 DNA reads as TGTGCCAGCAGTGAGGGCCCAGGGGGCTCCTACGAGCAGTACTTC. This gives the protein CASSEGPGGSYEQYF. The genes are TRBV2 and TRBJ2-7; 7 bases match TRBD1. This CDR3 spans 15 amino acids. V shed 3 bases, J shed 0 bases, and the junction held 5 bases outside the gene matches. Germline loops: CDR1 SNHLY, CDR2 FYNNEI.

J is TRBJ2-3 and V is TRBV5-4; the match to TRBD2 covers 13 bases. The V and J ends lost 3 bases and 2 bases, in that order; junction bases with no gene match: 3. This CDR3 is built from 16 residues. Germline loops: CDR1 SGHNT, CDR2 YYREEE (reference sequence). CDR3 sequence: CASSWGLAGHTDTQYF. The CDR3 DNA reads as TGTGCCAGCAGCTGGGGACTAGCGGGGCACACAGATACGCAGTATTTT.

The V call is TRBV7-8, the J call TRBJ1-1, with D perhaps matching TRBD1 (6 bases). The CDR3 length is 15 residues. The germline CDR1 and CDR2 sequences are SGHVS and FQNEAQ. V lost 5 bases and J 3 bases, leaving 16 bases between the germline ends. The CDR3 region is CASSSSGGWDTEAFF. CDR3 coding DNA: TGTGCCAGCAGCAGTAGCGGGGGCTGGGACACTGAAGCTTTCTTT.

The rearrangement joins TRBV4-1 to TRBJ2-3; TRBD2 agrees at 9 bases. Germline CDR1 and CDR2: MGHRA and YSYEKL. Trimming cost V 0 bases and J 2 bases; bases outside gene matches: 6. The CDR3 covers 17 residues. The CDR3 sequence: CASSQDTGGGATDTQYF. As DNA, the CDR3 is TGCGCCAGCAGCCAAGATACGGGCGGGGGGGCCACAGATACGCAGTATTTT.

By share, this clone counts as medium-sized. The chain joins TRBV10-3 to TRBJ1-1, with D unresolved. Trimming stripped 3 bases from V and 1 base from J, with 9 bases between. The germline V gene encodes CDR1 ENHRY and CDR2 SYGVKD. The CDR3 covers 14 residues. CDR3 residues: CAISDAVRNTEAFF. The CDR3 region has the DNA TGTGCCATCAGTGATGCCGTCCGGAACACTGAAGCTTTCTTT.

J is TRBJ1-6 and V is TRBV6-5; a weak D match, TRBD1 (6 bases). CDR1 is MNHEY, CDR2 SVGAGI, per germline. This CDR3 region has 13 residues. Trimming left V 10 bases short and J 10 bases short, with 17 bases between. CDR3 nucleotide sequence: TGTGCCACCGAGGCAGGGGAGGGCTCACCCCTCCACTTT. Translating it yields CATEAGEGSPLHF.

V usage is TRBV9 and J usage is TRBJ2-1, with 8 bases fitting TRBD2. Germline V CDR1 and CDR2: SGDLS, YYNGEE. Trimming at V came to 0 bases and at J to 2 bases, leaving 1 base not matched to a gene. This CDR3 is 15 amino acids long. CDR3 bases: TGTGCCAGCAGCGTAGCGGGGGGGCCCTACAATGAGCAGTTCTTC. Protein: CASSVAGGPYNEQFF.

Comments on this clone: A read error may account for a junction end that differs from germline. CDR3 region: CASSLGPKQFF. Written as DNA, the CDR3 is TGTGCCAGCAGCCTAGGACCGAAGCAGTTCTTC. The J gene is TRBJ2-1, the V gene TRBV13; D is undetermined. The CDR3 is made up of 11 amino acids. Germline V gene lookup returns CDR1 PRHDT and CDR2 FYEKMQ (reference sequence).